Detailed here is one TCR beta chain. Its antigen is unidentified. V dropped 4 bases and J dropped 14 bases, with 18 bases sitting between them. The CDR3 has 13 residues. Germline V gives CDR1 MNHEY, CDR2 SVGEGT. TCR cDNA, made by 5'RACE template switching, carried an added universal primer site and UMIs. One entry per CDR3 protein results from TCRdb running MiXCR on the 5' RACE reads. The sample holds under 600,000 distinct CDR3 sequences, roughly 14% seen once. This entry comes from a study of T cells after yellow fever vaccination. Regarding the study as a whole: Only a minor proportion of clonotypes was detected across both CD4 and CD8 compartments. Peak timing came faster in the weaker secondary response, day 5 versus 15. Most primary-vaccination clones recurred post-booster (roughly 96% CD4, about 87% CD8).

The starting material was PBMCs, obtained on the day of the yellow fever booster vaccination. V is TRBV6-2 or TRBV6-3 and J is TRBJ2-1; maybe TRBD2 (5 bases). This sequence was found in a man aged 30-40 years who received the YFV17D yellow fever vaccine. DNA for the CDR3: TGTGCCAGCAGTTGGACGGGAAAGTATAGTGAGTTCTTC. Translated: CASSWTGKYSEFF.